What follows are 30 T cell receptor beta chains derived from one specimen sequenced in a study of shared clonotypes between healthy human individuals (TCRdb year 2020). Libraries were prepared through the immunoSEQ multiplex PCR assay. Sourced from immuneACCESS, this table was stored by TCRdb with only in-frame sequences that have V and J called. A share of the clones is absent; for the studies checked, an unresolved V gene accounts for under half, and the remainder has no known explanation. This sample gives 2 million to 2.5 million clones in total; about 95% of them show up just once. Around 0.13% of the sample is held by the ten biggest clonotypes. Sequencing used naive CD4+ T cells sorted from blood. The cell subset or site label, read with the paper, signifies: CD45RA+ positively selected. Receptor source: a man aged 18-30 years in good health.

Worth noting for this clone: The sample contains more than one DNA sequence encoding this CDR3. V is TRBV10-3 and J is TRBJ1-2; no clear D. Germline V gene lookup returns CDR1 ENHRY and CDR2 SYGVKD. Trimming removed 2 bases at V and 5 bases at J, with 9 bases between. The length of the CDR3 is 13 residues. The DNA for the CDR3 is TGTGCCATCAGTGAGAGAAGGGAATATGGCTACACCTTC. Its protein product is CAISERREYGYTF.

This clone was seen once. V and J are TRBV6-5 and TRBJ2-1, with D perhaps TRBD2 (7 bases). The V end was cut by 6 bases, the J end by 4 bases, with 16 bases between. From germline, CDR1 is MNHEY and CDR2 SVGAGI. The CDR3 is 15 residues long. CDR3 bases: TGTGCCAGCAGCCTTTTGGGGGGGGCATACAATGAGCAGTTCTTC. Amino acid sequence: CASSLLGGAYNEQFF.

The chain couples TRBV12-5 to TRBJ1-2; D gene uncertain. V lost 4 bases to trimming and J lost 5 bases, with 8 bases between them. From germline, CDR1 is LGHNT and CDR2 FRNRAP. This CDR3 is 12 amino acids long. CDR3 coding DNA: TGTGCTAGTGGTTCCTTGGGTTATGGCTACACCTTC. Translated: CASGSLGYGYTF.

A note on this clone: Other DNA sequences in this sample translate to the same CDR3. The V and J genes are TRBV9 and TRBJ2-5, with D possibly TRBD1 on 6 matching bases. Germline CDR1 and CDR2: SGDLS and YYNGEE. The germline V and J ends were trimmed by 0 bases and 5 bases, with 8 bases remaining between them. The CDR3 totals 13 residues. CDR3 sequence reads: CASSVGRGETQYF. Written as DNA, the CDR3 is TGTGCCAGCAGCGTAGGCAGGGGTGAGACCCAGTACTTC.

Concerning this clone: Other nucleotide sequences from this sample produce the same CDR3. The chain uses TRBV29-1 and TRBJ1-5; D is uncertain. This CDR3 region has 12 residues. Germline V gene data show CDR1 as SQVTM and CDR2 as ANQGSEA. V was cut by 4 bases and J by 4 bases, with 8 bases left in between. The CDR3 loop reads CSVGGANQPQHF. CDR3 coding DNA: TGCAGCGTTGGCGGAGCAAATCAGCCCCAGCATTTT.

The rearrangement links TRBV2 to TRBJ2-1; D is uncertain. The CDR3 totals 13 residues. The germline V and J ends were trimmed by 1 base and 10 bases, with 11 bases remaining between them. In germline, CDR1 is SNHLY, CDR2 FYNNEI. Here the CDR3 DNA reads TGTGCCAGCAGTGAAGACCCCTCGTACGAGCAGTTCTTC. Amino acid sequence: CASSEDPSYEQFF.

CDR3 amino acids: CATSRDLSGSNSPLHF. CDR3 in DNA: TGTGCCACCAGCAGAGATCTTAGTGGCAGCAATTCACCCCTCCACTTT. The rearrangement joins TRBV15 to TRBJ1-6; D gene uncertain. The CDR3 loop spans 16 amino acids. The germline gives CDR1 LNHNV, CDR2 YYDKDF (reference sequence). V was pared by 0 bases and J by 7 bases, with 13 bases between.

The rearrangement uses TRBV30 and TRBJ1-2, with 7 bases that match TRBD1. The CDR3 length is 16 residues. Germline loops: CDR1 GTSNPN, CDR2 SVGIG (reference sequence). J was trimmed by 3 bases and V by 4 bases; bases with no gene match: 14. The CDR3 DNA reads TGTGCCTGGACTCACATTTCAGGGGGAATGTACTATGGCTACACCTTC. As protein: CAWTHISGGMYYGYTF. Full variable domain (remainder filled in from reference TRBV30 and TRBJ1-2): SQTIHQWPATLVQPVGSPLSLECTVEGTSNPNLYWYRQAAGRGLQLLFYSVGIGQISSEVPQNLSASRPQDRQFILSSKKLLLSDSGFYLCAWTHISGGMYYGYTFGSGTRLTVV.

The J gene is TRBJ1-2, the V gene TRBV9, with unresolved D. CDR1 and CDR2 (germline): SGDLS, YYNGEE. Trimming cost V 1 base and J 2 bases, with 6 bases left between them. The length of the CDR3 is 13 residues. The CDR3 loop is CASSVSWNYGYTF. The CDR3 DNA follows: TGTGCCAGCAGCGTATCCTGGAACTATGGCTACACCTTC.

In regard to this clone: The same CDR3 arises from other DNA sequences in this sample as well. The chain links TRBV29-1 to TRBJ2-3, with D uncertain. CDR3 size: 8 residues. V dropped 6 bases and J dropped 6 bases, with 1 base sitting between them. Germline CDR1 reads SQVTM; CDR2 reads ANQGSEA. The CDR3 DNA follows: TGCAGCGTCGATACGCAGTATTTT. It is translated as CSVDTQYF.

V usage is TRBV7-8 and J usage is TRBJ1-5; D might be TRBD1 (5 bases). CDR1 and CDR2 (germline): SGHVS, FQNEAQ. V was trimmed by 5 bases and J by 4 bases, leaving 9 bases between them. CDR3 length: 13 amino acids. The CDR3 DNA follows: TGTGCCAGCAGCCTCAGGGCGAATCAGCCCCAGCATTTT. Encoded protein: CASSLRANQPQHF.

This rearrangement joins TRBV7-8 to TRBJ1-2; D may be TRBD1 (5 bases). Looked up from germline, CDR1 is SGHVS and CDR2 is FQNEAQ. Between the trimmed V and J ends, which lost 5 bases and 8 bases, there was a span of 12 bases. This CDR3 region has 12 residues. CDR3 sequence reads: CASSPDRLGYTF. For the CDR3, the DNA is TGTGCCAGCAGCCCCGACAGACTGGGCTACACCTTC.

Notes on this clone: Other nucleotide sequences from this sample produce the same CDR3. This CDR3 is CASSPDPATNEKLFF. The CDR3 DNA sequence: TGTGCCAGCAGCCCGGACCCAGCAACTAATGAAAAACTGTTTTTT. V gene TRBV7-8 combines with J gene TRBJ1-4; D not resolved. There are 15 residues in the CDR3. V gave up 5 bases and J gave up 0 bases, with 10 bases separating them. CDR1 is SGHVS and CDR2 is FQNEAQ in the germline V gene.

This rearrangement joins TRBV6-5 to TRBJ2-7; D might be TRBD2 (5 bases). CDR3 length equals 14 residues. Trimming took off 1 base at V and 2 bases at J, with 9 bases between the two ends. Germline V gives CDR1 MNHEY, CDR2 SVGAGI. The CDR3 protein is CASSYFTGTYEQYF. The CDR3 DNA follows: TGTGCCAGCAGTTACTTCACGGGAACCTACGAGCAGTACTTC.

The rearrangement uses TRBV27 and TRBJ1-2; 8 positions agree with TRBD1. Germline V gene lookup returns CDR1 MNHEY and CDR2 SMNVEV (reference sequence). The CDR3 sequence is 15 residues long. Trimming removed 5 bases from V and 3 bases from J; junction bases left unmatched: 8. CDR3 region: CASSPNDRGDYGYTF. The CDR3 DNA reads TGTGCCAGCAGTCCTAACGACAGGGGCGACTATGGCTACACCTTC.

This clone was observed a single time. The gene calls are TRBV5-1 and TRBJ2-5; 8 positions match TRBD1. The J call may be incorrect, as the DNA end agrees better with TRBJ2-7. Germline loops: CDR1 SGHRS, CDR2 YFSETQ. This CDR3 region has 15 residues. CDR3 DNA: TGCGCCAGCAGCCAAGATCGGGCAGGGGGCGACGAGCAGTACTTC. Protein product: CASSQDRAGGDEQYF.

This clone has a single count. The gene calls are TRBV6-5 and TRBJ1-1; D unresolved. Trimming took 2 bases from V and 7 from J, leaving 17 bases between them. The CDR3 contains 15 residues. Germline V gene sequence: CDR1 MNHEY, CDR2 SVGAGI. This chain's CDR3 is CASSYGVGGRVEAFF. The CDR3 nucleotides are TGTGCCAGCAGTTACGGTGTGGGAGGCCGGGTTGAAGCTTTCTTT.

The chain is built from TRBV10-3 and TRBJ1-1; 9 nucleotides line up with TRBD1. The germline V gene has CDR1 ENHRY and CDR2 SYGVKD. The CDR3 has 12 amino acids. J was trimmed by 3 bases and V by 10 bases; bases with no gene match: 3. This CDR3 reads CATGQGHTEAFF. The CDR3 DNA follows: TGTGCCACCGGACAGGGGCACACTGAAGCTTTCTTT.

The chain has TRBV5-4 and TRBJ2-3; possibly TRBD2 for D (5 bases). V was trimmed by 1 base and J by 0 bases, leaving 9 bases between them. This CDR3 comprises 15 residues. Per germline, CDR1 SGHNT and CDR2 YYREEE (reference sequence). CDR3 protein: CASSLRSGSTDTQYF. CDR3 coding DNA: TGTGCCAGCAGCTTGAGAAGCGGCAGCACAGATACGCAGTATTTT.

This sequence joins TRBV7-9 and TRBJ1-6; possibly TRBD1 for D (6 bases). The CDR3 loop spans 18 amino acids. CDR1 SEHNR and CDR2 FQNEAQ come from the germline V gene (reference sequence). The ends were cut back, 4 bases at V and 1 base at J, with 17 bases in the middle. The CDR3, as DNA: TGTGCCAGCAGCTCATCCCAGGGGCTCGGATCCTATAATTCACCCCTCCACTTT. Protein: CASSSSQGLGSYNSPLHF.

The table lists this clone with a count of one. Other DNA variants within this sample encode the same CDR3. The chain joins TRBV5-1 to TRBJ2-7; TRBD1 matches at 8 bases. The CDR3 has 15 amino acids. With V trimmed by 4 bases and J by 0 bases, 6 bases remained unmatched. Germline CDR1 reads SGHRS; CDR2 reads YFSETQ. The CDR3 nucleotides are TGCGCCAGCAGCAGTGACAGGGGTCCCTCCTACGAGCAGTACTTC. Its protein is CASSSDRGPSYEQYF.

The V and J genes are TRBV2 and TRBJ2-3; the match to TRBD2 covers 10 bases. The CDR3 totals 16 residues. In germline, CDR1 is SNHLY, CDR2 FYNNEI. After removal of 9 bases from V and 4 bases from J, the junction contained 13 bases not matched to a gene. The CDR3 here is CASLLGLAGVADTQYF. CDR3 sequence (DNA): TGTGCCAGTTTACTAGGGCTAGCGGGAGTGGCAGATACGCAGTATTTT. The variable domain in full, with the rest retrieved from reference TRBV2 and TRBJ2-3, is EPEVTQTPSHQVTQMGQEVILRCVPISNHLYFYWYRQILGQKVEFLVSFYNNEISEKSEIFDDQFSVERPDGSNFTLKIRSTKLEDSAMYFCASLLGLAGVADTQYFGPGTRLTVL.

J is TRBJ2-2 and V is TRBV6-6; the D is unclear. V lost 7 bases and J 7 bases, leaving 22 bases between the germline ends. CDR3 length: 16 amino acids. Looked up from germline, CDR1 is MNHNY and CDR2 is SVGAGI (reference sequence). CDR3 amino acids: CASTDVARWGIGELFF. In DNA form, the CDR3 reads TGTGCCAGCACCGATGTGGCGCGGTGGGGTATCGGGGAGCTGTTTTTT.

The chain recombines TRBV18 with TRBJ2-1; 10 positions agree with TRBD1. V was pared by 2 bases and J by 15 bases, with 4 bases of the junction left unmatched. The CDR3 loop spans 12 amino acids. From germline, CDR1 is KGHSH and CDR2 LQKENI. In nucleotides, the CDR3 is TGTGCCAGCTCACCAGACAGGGGGCCAGGGTTCTTC. Translation gives CASSPDRGPGFF.

The chain is built from TRBV9 and TRBJ2-7, with 7 bases identical to TRBD1. The trim removed 0 bases at V and 7 bases at J, leaving 7 bases unmatched. This CDR3 spans 14 amino acids. Germline-derived CDR1 and CDR2 are SGDLS and YYNGEE. The CDR3 loop is CASSVEGGGGEQYF. The CDR3 DNA is TGTGCCAGCAGCGTAGAAGGGGGCGGTGGTGAGCAGTACTTC.

J is TRBJ2-5 and V is TRBV6-6, with D perhaps TRBD2 (5 bases). CDR3 size: 13 residues. Trimming took off 6 bases at V and 1 base at J, with 9 bases between the two ends. Per the germline V gene, CDR1 is MNHNY and CDR2 is SVGAGI (reference sequence). The CDR3 coding sequence is TGTGCCAGCAGACGGGGTATCCAAGAGACCCAGTACTTC. It yields the protein CASRRGIQETQYF.

V is TRBV14 and J is TRBJ2-7; no clear D gene. CDR3 length: 15 residues. Germline V gene lookup returns CDR1 SGHDN and CDR2 FVKESK. Between the trimmed V and J ends, which lost 2 bases and 2 bases, there was a span of 13 bases. The CDR3 here is CASSQLFVGPYEQYF. The DNA of the CDR3 is TGTGCCAGCAGCCAACTATTCGTCGGGCCCTACGAGCAGTACTTC.

V and J are TRBV19 and TRBJ2-5; tentative D call: TRBD1 (7 bases). With the DNA end fitting TRBJ2-7 better, the J assignment may be wrong. The CDR3 covers 13 residues. Germline assignment: CDR1 LNHDA and CDR2 SQIVND (reference sequence). The CDR3, as DNA: TGTGCCACCCGCAGGGGGGCGAACTACGAGCAGTACTTC. Its translation is CATRRGANYEQYF.

The chain uses TRBV7-2 and TRBJ2-7; D is possibly TRBD1 (5 bases). The V end lost 5 bases, the J end lost 2 bases, and 16 bases lay between the germline ends. Germline V gene lookup returns CDR1 SGHTA and CDR2 FQGNSA. The CDR3 is 15 amino acids. The CDR3 spells CASSPGRQRTYEQYF. In DNA form, the CDR3 reads TGTGCCAGCAGCCCGGGCAGACAGAGGACCTACGAGCAGTACTTC. Variable domain in full (rest from reference TRBV7-2 and TRBJ2-7): GAGVSQSPSNKVTEKGKDVELRCDPISGHTALYWYRQSLGQGLEFLIYFQGNSAPDKSGLPSDRFSAERTGGSVSTLTIQRTQQEDSAVYLCASSPGRQRTYEQYFGPGTRLTVT.

The V call is TRBV30, the J call TRBJ2-5; 11 bases agree with TRBD1. The V segment lost 1 base and the J segment 4 bases; nucleotides outside the gene matches: 2. The CDR3 contains 14 residues. Germline CDR1 GTSNPN, CDR2 SVGIG (reference sequence). CDR3: CAWSGTGGLETQYF. The CDR3 region has the DNA TGTGCCTGGAGTGGGACAGGGGGCTTAGAGACCCAGTACTTC.